The 27 T cell receptor beta chains below come from one sample, sequenced in a study of blood T cell repertoires in COVID-19 (dated by TCRdb to the early 2020s). The library was produced with the immunoSEQ multiplex PCR assay. The table comes from immuneACCESS by way of TCRdb, which keeps in-frame sequences with V and J called. Part of the clones is missing from these tables; in studies checked, under half for an unresolved V gene and the rest for unknown reasons. Recorded for this sample are about 110,000 clones; about nine tenths of them occurred a single time. The top ten clonotypes cover approximately 1.1% of the sample. The sample taken for sequencing was peripheral blood. The receptors here all came from a human donor in a cohort sampled during active COVID-19.

The rearrangement uses TRBV5-1 and TRBJ2-3, with 10 bases matching TRBD2. Losses at the gene ends were 4 bases for V and 1 base for J; bases not matched to a gene: 30. Germline V gene sequence: CDR1 SGHRS, CDR2 YFSETQ. This CDR3 comprises 24 residues. The chain's CDR3 is CASSRLPSLYLAGGHDFGTDTQYF. The CDR3, as DNA: TGCGCCAGCAGCCGACTGCCGTCATTGTACTTAGCGGGGGGACATGATTTCGGCACAGATACGCAGTATTTT.

The chain employs TRBV7-3 and TRBJ2-7; D perhaps matches TRBD1 (6 bases). The CDR3 sequence is 15 residues long. Germline V lookup: CDR1 SGHTA, CDR2 FQGTGA. Trimming left V 5 bases short and J 3 bases short, with 17 bases between. The CDR3 nucleotides read TGTGCCAGCAGCACCGAAGGGGGTGGGCTCTACGAGCAGTACTTC. Translation gives CASSTEGGGLYEQYF. Full variable domain (missing parts from reference TRBV7-3 and TRBJ2-7): GAGVSQTPSNKVTEKGKYVELRCDPISGHTALYWYRQSLGQGPEFLIYFQGTGAADDSGLPNDRFFAVRPEGSVSTLKIQRTERGDSAVYLCASSTEGGGLYEQYFGPGTRLTVT.

The chain couples TRBV19 to TRBJ1-2, with TRBD1 as a possible D gene (5 bases). CDR3 length equals 13 residues. CDR1 is LNHDA, CDR2 SQIVND, per germline (reference sequence). Trimming took off 11 bases at V and 3 bases at J, with 16 bases between the two ends. The CDR3 loop reads CAAWGDWHYGYTF. CDR3 DNA sequence: TGTGCCGCCTGGGGGGATTGGCACTATGGCTACACCTTC.

This clone was seen a single time. This sequence joins TRBV6-1 and TRBJ2-4; D remains ambiguous. CDR3 size: 12 residues. Germline assignment: CDR1 MNHNS and CDR2 SASEGT. With 2 bases removed from V and 5 bases from J, the gap between germline ends came to 4 bases. The CDR3 sequence: CASSEQENIQYF. The DNA of the CDR3 is TGTGCCAGCAGTGAACAGGAAAACATTCAGTACTTC.

V gene TRBV10-3 combines with J gene TRBJ2-4, with D tentatively TRBD2 (5 bases). V lost 3 bases and J lost 0, with 12 bases in between. The germline CDR1 and CDR2 sequences are ENHRY and SYGVKD. CDR3 length: 16 amino acids. The CDR3 loop reads CAISDPLGGAKNIQYF. CDR3 DNA: TGTGCCATCAGTGATCCTTTAGGAGGAGCCAAAAACATTCAGTACTTC.

Only one count was recorded for this clone. V is TRBV5-6 and J is TRBJ1-2; D remains ambiguous. Trimming took 3 bases from V and 2 from J, leaving 14 bases between them. The CDR3 covers 15 residues. Germline CDR1 is SGHDT and CDR2 is YYEEEE. DNA of the CDR3: TGTGCCAGCAGCTCCTCAGCTCTGGGCAACTATGGCTACACCTTC. Translated: CASSSSALGNYGYTF.

The CDR3 DNA sequence: TGTGCCAGCAGCTTAGGGACTAGCGGGAGAAAGACCCAGTACTTC. It is translated as CASSLGTSGRKTQYF. This chain links TRBV13 with TRBJ2-5; TRBD2 agrees at 12 bases. There are 15 residues in the CDR3. The V gene's germline CDR1 is PRHDT and CDR2 FYEKMQ (reference sequence). V lost 0 bases to trimming and J lost 6 bases; unmatched junction nucleotides: 2.

This chain connects TRBV6-2 or TRBV6-3 to TRBJ2-7, with TRBD2 as a possible D gene (5 bases). Germline V gene sequence: CDR1 MNHEY, CDR2 SVGEGT. CDR3 length equals 15 residues. V lost 3 bases, J lost 4 bases, and 16 bases lay in between. The CDR3 nucleotides read TGTGCCAGCAGTTATAGCGACCCGGGTTATTACGAGCAGTACTTC. Translation gives CASSYSDPGYYEQYF.

The J gene is TRBJ1-2, the V gene TRBV5-1, with 9 nucleotides matching TRBD1. In germline, CDR1 is SGHRS, CDR2 YFSETQ. V lost 0 bases, J lost 3 bases, and 0 bases stayed unmatched. The CDR3 covers 14 residues. In DNA form, the CDR3 reads TGCGCCAGCAGCTTGGGACAGGGGGACTATGGCTACACCTTC. Its translation: CASSLGQGDYGYTF.

This chain joins TRBV4-1 and TRBJ2-3; 8 nucleotides match TRBD2. CDR3 size: 17 residues. V lost 0 bases, J lost 3 bases, and 8 bases stayed unmatched. Germline lookup yields CDR1 MGHRA and CDR2 YSYEKL. The CDR3 loop reads CASSQDLPGRVTDTQYF. Here the CDR3 DNA reads TGCGCCAGCAGCCAAGACCTTCCCGGGAGGGTAACAGATACGCAGTATTTT.

This rearrangement joins TRBV5-1 to TRBJ1-1, with a possible D match to TRBD1 (6 bases). Germline values: CDR1 SGHRS, CDR2 YFSETQ. The CDR3 has 15 residues. Trimming pared 2 bases from V and 4 bases from J, leaving 15 bases between. The CDR3 nucleotides are TGCGCCAGCAGCTTCACACAGGGTGGGGGCACTGAAGCTTTCTTT. This translates into CASSFTQGGGTEAFF.

The V call is TRBV5-6, the J call TRBJ1-1; no definite D call. The CDR3 is made up of 14 amino acids. Trimming cost V 0 bases and J 3 bases, with 9 bases left between them. Germline V CDR1 and CDR2: SGHDT, YYEEEE. CDR3 coding DNA: TGTGCCAGCAGCTTGGGGTTTCCGGACACTGAAGCTTTCTTT. Encoded protein: CASSLGFPDTEAFF.

The V call is TRBV13, the J call TRBJ2-1; TRBD1 matches at 9 bases. With V trimmed by 0 bases and J by 15 bases, 15 bases remained unmatched. Germline V gives CDR1 PRHDT, CDR2 FYEKMQ (reference sequence). The CDR3 is 16 residues long. The CDR3 is CASSLGLGQGIQARFF. CDR3 in DNA: TGTGCCAGCAGCTTAGGCCTTGGACAGGGGATTCAGGCGCGGTTCTTC.

The chain has TRBV7-9 and TRBJ1-1; D ambiguous. The CDR3 consists of 19 residues. Per germline, CDR1 SEHNR and CDR2 FQNEAQ (reference sequence). V was clipped by 4 bases and J by 2 bases, with 26 bases between them. The CDR3 region is CASSSLAIAVRAANTEAFF. For the CDR3, the DNA is TGTGCCAGCAGCTCACTCGCGATTGCTGTGCGGGCGGCTAACACTGAAGCTTTCTTT.

The rearrangement uses TRBV7-9 and TRBJ1-1, with 8 bases lining up with TRBD1. Trimming removed 6 bases from V and 5 bases from J; junction bases left unmatched: 8. Germline CDR1 SEHNR, CDR2 FQNEAQ (reference sequence). The CDR3 length is 14 residues. The CDR3 region has the DNA TGTGCCAGCAGTCCAGGGGGCGCGTGGACTGAAGCTTTCTTT. It encodes CASSPGGAWTEAFF. Combining the CDR3 with reference TRBV7-9 and TRBJ1-1 gives the whole variable domain DTGVSQNPRHKITKRGQNVTFRCDPISEHNRLYWYRQTLGQGPEFLTYFQNEAQLEKSRLLSDRFSAERPKGSFSTLEIQRTEQGDSAMYLCASSPGGAWTEAFFGQGTRLTVV.

The chain employs TRBV25-1 and TRBJ2-7, with D possibly TRBD2 on 6 matching bases. Germline CDR1 reads MGHDK; CDR2 reads SYGVNS. The CDR3 is 11 amino acids. This CDR3 reads CVGDSFYEQYF. The CDR3 DNA reads TGTGTAGGGGACTCCTTCTACGAGCAGTACTTC.

The chain is built from TRBV29-1 and TRBJ2-5; possible D gene TRBD1, 5 bases. V lost 0 bases and J 2 bases, leaving 19 bases between the germline ends. The CDR3 has 17 residues. Looked up from germline, CDR1 is SQVTM and CDR2 is ANQGSEA. The CDR3 loop reads CSVEEFRWQGSQETQYF. CDR3 DNA: TGCAGCGTTGAAGAGTTCAGGTGGCAGGGTAGTCAAGAGACCCAGTACTTC.

This chain links TRBV12-3 or TRBV12-4 with TRBJ1-1; D gene ambiguous. The CDR3 has 13 amino acids. V lost 5 bases and J lost 3, with 10 bases in between. This CDR3 is CASSPGRDTEAFF. CDR3 nucleotides: TGTGCCAGCAGTCCTGGGCGGGACACTGAAGCTTTCTTT.

The CDR3 is CASSSGESRYHEQFF. CDR3 DNA: TGTGCCAGCTCCTCAGGGGAGAGCAGGTACCATGAGCAGTTCTTC. The chain couples TRBV9 to TRBJ2-1, with D possibly being TRBD1 (6 bases). Trimming took 7 bases from V and 8 from J, leaving 22 bases between them. This CDR3 is 15 amino acids long. Germline lookup yields CDR1 SGDLS and CDR2 YYNGEE.

The chain is built from TRBV6-4 and TRBJ2-1; D is possibly TRBD2 (6 bases). The CDR3 is 13 residues long. Germline V gives CDR1 MRHNA, CDR2 SNTAGT. V shed 8 bases and J shed 10 bases, with 18 bases lying between them. This CDR3 is CASSLRWDSEQFF. The DNA of the CDR3 is TGTGCCAGCTCTCTTCGATGGGACTCGGAGCAGTTCTTC.

The rearrangement joins TRBV5-1 to TRBJ1-4; 10 positions match TRBD1. This CDR3 spans 18 amino acids. Germline assignment: CDR1 SGHRS and CDR2 YFSETQ. V dropped 0 bases and J dropped 1; count of bases not matched to a gene: 6. The CDR3 region is CASSLVPGQGRTNEKLFF. The CDR3 nucleotides read TGCGCCAGCAGCTTGGTCCCGGGACAGGGGAGAACTAATGAAAAACTGTTTTTT.

This chain links TRBV6-6 with TRBJ2-7, with no clear D. The CDR3 length is 12 residues. Trimming took 0 bases from V and 5 from J, leaving 5 bases between them. Germline CDR1 is MNHNY and CDR2 is SVGAGI (reference sequence). CDR3 in amino acids: CASSYSRHEQYF. The CDR3 DNA follows: TGTGCCAGCAGTTACTCGCGCCACGAGCAGTACTTC.

The chain employs TRBV6-5 and TRBJ2-1, with a weak D call TRBD1 (5 bases). V dropped 6 bases and J dropped 0 bases, with 9 bases sitting between them. CDR3 length equals 14 residues. Germline CDR1 MNHEY, CDR2 SVGAGI. This CDR3 is CASRIQGSYNEQFF. CDR3 bases: TGTGCCAGCAGGATTCAGGGCTCCTACAATGAGCAGTTCTTC.

V gene TRBV4-2 combines with J gene TRBJ1-5; D unclear. V was pared by 1 base and J by 5 bases, with 6 bases between. The CDR3 totals 13 residues. Germline V gives CDR1 LGHNA, CDR2 YNFKEQ. This chain's CDR3 is CASSQAGDQPQHF. In nucleotides, the CDR3 is TGTGCCAGCAGCCAAGCGGGAGATCAGCCCCAGCATTTT.

V usage is TRBV6-5 and J usage is TRBJ2-1; 8 bases are shared with TRBD1. The CDR3 spans 13 residues. Losses at the gene ends were 4 bases for V and 8 bases for J; bases not matched to a gene: 4. Germline V gene lookup returns CDR1 MNHEY and CDR2 SVGAGI. The CDR3, as DNA: TGTGCCAGCAGTTTGACAGGGGCGGATGAGCAGTTCTTC. It yields the protein CASSLTGADEQFF.

The J gene is TRBJ1-5, the V gene TRBV21-1. TRBV21-1 is a listed pseudogene. The CDR3 spans 17 residues. The CDR3 reads CASMTLLHDYSNQPQHF. The CDR3 DNA sequence: TGTGCCAGCATGACTCTTTTACACGATTATAGCAATCAGCCCCAGCATTTT.

The rearrangement links TRBV6-5 to TRBJ2-7; D is unclear. Trimming shortened V by 2 bases and J by 3 bases, and 8 bases separated the two germline ends. Germline-derived CDR1 and CDR2 are MNHEY and SVGAGI. The CDR3 extends over 13 amino acids. CDR3 sequence reads: CASSYPGLYEQYF. Written as DNA, the CDR3 is TGTGCCAGCAGTTACCCAGGCCTCTACGAGCAGTACTTC.